The 32 T cell receptor beta chains listed next were all sequenced from one sample in a study of T-cell memory formation after mild COVID-19. Using its own MiXCR run on the 5' RACE reads, TCRdb lists one record per CDR3 protein. This sample yields roughly 260,000 distinct CDR3 sequences, of which roughly 15% are seen a single time; about 3.5% belongs to the top ten. The sample taken for sequencing was PBMCs or a T cell subset sorted from them (not recorded which). These receptors all stem from a man aged 18-30 years who had mild COVID-19 (a few samples of this study predate the infection). Cell type and time point are not known.

V gene TRBV6-1 combines with J gene TRBJ2-3; 7 bases match TRBD2. Per the germline V gene, CDR1 is MNHNS and CDR2 is SASEGT. The CDR3 is made up of 15 amino acids. The V and J ends lost 4 bases and 1 base, in that order; junction bases with no gene match: 5. As DNA, the CDR3 is TGTGCCAGCAGTGGGAGAGCGGGACGCACAGATACGCAGTATTTT. Translating gives CASSGRAGRTDTQYF.

This clonotype came up a few times. The chain employs TRBV20-1 and TRBJ1-1; 7 nucleotides agree with TRBD1. The CDR3 covers 15 residues. V was clipped by 3 bases and J by 0 bases; unmatched bases: 7. Germline V gene data show CDR1 as DFQATT and CDR2 as SNEGSKA (reference sequence). The CDR3 region has the DNA TGCAGTGCTAGGGAGGGGGCCAGCATGAACACTGAAGCTTTCTTT. Translated: CSAREGASMNTEAFF.

This clonotype was found a few times. V and J are TRBV12-3 or TRBV12-4 and TRBJ2-1, with D possibly being TRBD2 (5 bases). The CDR3 totals 11 residues. Deletions cut 6 bases from V and 9 bases from J, with 9 bases between. The CDR3 loop is CASRLRGEQFF. The CDR3 bases are TGTGCCAGCAGGCTCCGGGGTGAGCAGTTCTTC.

The chain employs TRBV5-1 and TRBJ2-5, with D tentatively TRBD2 (7 bases). Trimming left V 4 bases short and J 5 bases short, with 18 bases between. Germline CDR1 SGHRS, CDR2 YFSETQ. The CDR3 length is 15 residues. CDR3 bases: TGCGCCAGCAGCGAGGGGGGGACGTTCGGGGAGACCCAGTACTTC. It encodes CASSEGGTFGETQYF. Combining the CDR3 with reference TRBV5-1 and TRBJ2-5 gives the whole variable domain KAGVTQTPRYLIKTRGQQVTLSCSPISGHRSVSWYQQTPGQGLQFLFEYFSETQRNKGNFPGRFSGRQFSNSRSEMNVSTLELGDSALYLCASSEGGTFGETQYFGPGTRLLVL.

The chain carries TRBV24-1 and TRBJ2-3, with 9 bases aligning to TRBD2. Germline V gene data show CDR1 as KGHDR and CDR2 as SFDVKD. The CDR3 spans 14 residues. The trim removed 3 bases at V and 9 bases at J, leaving 6 bases unmatched. CDR3 DNA: TGTGCCACCAGTGATCCCTCCAGCGGGGGGACGCAGTATTTT. Its translation is CATSDPSSGGTQYF.

The chain has TRBV29-1 and TRBJ2-3, with 8 nucleotides matching TRBD2. The ends lost 4 bases at V and 6 bases at J; junction bases unmatched: 9. The CDR3 contains 14 residues. The germline CDR1 and CDR2 sequences are SQVTM and ANQGSEA. CDR3 in amino acids: CSVGLAPGFDTQYF. CDR3 nucleotides: TGCAGCGTTGGACTAGCGCCCGGGTTCGATACGCAGTATTTT.

This clonotype occurred many times. This chain links TRBV11-2 with TRBJ2-7; D uncertain. The CDR3 has 13 amino acids. V was shortened by 1 base and J by 4 bases, with 8 bases between the two germline ends. The germline V gene has CDR1 SGHAT and CDR2 FQNNGV. CDR3: CASSLVVGYEQYF. CDR3 bases: TGTGCCAGCAGCTTAGTCGTCGGATACGAGCAGTACTTC.

This rearrangement joins TRBV28 to TRBJ2-7; D possibly corresponds to TRBD1 (6 bases). Trimming cost V 3 bases and J 0 bases, with 9 bases left between them. The CDR3 spans 14 residues. Per the germline V gene, CDR1 is MDHEN and CDR2 is SYDVKM. The chain's CDR3 is CASSFTGTSYEQYV. The CDR3 region has the DNA TGTGCCAGCAGTTTCACAGGGACCTCCTACGAGCAGTACGTC.

This clonotype was counted a few times. This chain joins TRBV19 and TRBJ1-1; D ambiguous. The germline gives CDR1 LNHDA, CDR2 SQIVND (reference sequence). This CDR3 spans 12 amino acids. Deletions cut 8 bases from V and 1 base from J, with 8 bases between. The CDR3 region is CASSWWNTEAFF. The DNA for the CDR3 is TGTGCCAGTTCCTGGTGGAACACTGAAGCTTTCTTT.

The chain couples TRBV4-3 to TRBJ1-3, with D possibly matching TRBD1 (6 bases). The germline V gene encodes CDR1 LGHNA and CDR2 YSLEER. This CDR3 contains 15 residues. Trimming shortened V by 6 bases and J by 0 bases, and 12 bases separated the two germline ends. The CDR3 here is CASRSGHLSGNTIYF. The CDR3 nucleotides read TGCGCCAGCAGATCGGGACACCTCTCTGGAAACACCATATATTTT.

The chain carries TRBV14 and TRBJ2-2; D remains ambiguous. The germline gives CDR1 SGHDN, CDR2 FVKESK. This CDR3 contains 15 residues. V lost 5 bases and J 3 bases, leaving 13 bases between the germline ends. CDR3 sequence reads: CASSGIARDTGELFF. As DNA, the CDR3 is TGTGCCAGCAGCGGCATAGCTAGGGACACCGGGGAGCTGTTTTTT.

V usage is TRBV5-1 and J usage is TRBJ2-3, with 8 bases that match TRBD1. CDR1 SGHRS and CDR2 YFSETQ come from the germline V gene. This CDR3 region has 16 residues. The V segment lost 0 bases and the J segment 2 bases; nucleotides outside the gene matches: 5. CDR3 nucleotide sequence: TGCGCCAGCAGCTTGGAGGACAGGGACCTCACAGATACGCAGTATTTT. This translates into CASSLEDRDLTDTQYF.

This clonotype was observed at least ten times. The chain carries TRBV10-3 and TRBJ2-1, with D unclear. Germline values: CDR1 ENHRY, CDR2 SYGVKD. The CDR3 length is 19 residues. Deletions cut 8 bases from V and 0 bases from J, with 26 bases between. CDR3 nucleotides: TGTGCCATCGCGGAGACCGCAAGACCTTTGGCTGGCTCCTACAATGAGCAGTTCTTC. Translating it yields CAIAETARPLAGSYNEQFF.

The genes are TRBV20-1 and TRBJ1-5; D gene unclear. Trimming took 0 bases from V and 3 from J, leaving 12 bases between them. CDR1 DFQATT and CDR2 SNEGSKA come from the germline V gene (reference sequence). The CDR3 length is 15 residues. CDR3 coding DNA: TGCAGTGCTAGAGATGGAGCGAACCTCAATCAGCCCCAGCATTTT. It is translated as CSARDGANLNQPQHF.

This clonotype was seen a few times. The gene calls are TRBV12-3 or TRBV12-4 and TRBJ1-5; D remains unclear. CDR3 size: 15 residues. Trimming took 4 bases from V and 0 from J, leaving 10 bases between them. The CDR3 is CASSSHSYSNQPQHF. The CDR3 DNA sequence: TGTGCCAGCAGTTCGCACAGCTATAGCAATCAGCCCCAGCATTTT.

This clonotype showed up just a few times. The chain combines TRBV12-3 or TRBV12-4 with TRBJ1-1; D gene ambiguous. This CDR3 has 14 amino acids. The V gene lost 6 bases and the J gene lost 8 bases, with 19 bases spanning the gap. The CDR3: CASSPRPGWLEAFF. DNA of the CDR3: TGTGCCAGCAGCCCCAGACCCGGGTGGCTCGAAGCTTTCTTT.

This clonotype was seen only a few times. The chain links TRBV20-1 to TRBJ2-2, with 7 nucleotides matching TRBD1. The CDR3 length is 16 residues. V lost 2 bases, J lost 1 base, and 7 bases stayed unmatched. The germline V gene has CDR1 DFQATT and CDR2 SNEGSKA (reference sequence). In DNA, the CDR3 is TGCAGTGCTAGAAGGCCCCGGGACAGGAACACCGGGGAGCTGTTTTTT. Protein: CSARRPRDRNTGELFF.

This chain links TRBV4-2 with TRBJ1-6, with 8 bases identical to TRBD1. CDR1 is LGHNA and CDR2 is YNFKEQ in the germline V gene. The CDR3 has 17 amino acids. The V segment lost 1 base and the J segment 2 bases; nucleotides outside the gene matches: 4. CDR3 residues: CASSQVTGGAYNSPLHF. CDR3 DNA: TGTGCCAGCAGCCAAGTTACAGGGGGTGCCTATAATTCACCCCTCCACTTT.

This clonotype was seen only a few times. The chain employs TRBV4-2 and TRBJ2-1; 8 positions agree with TRBD2. Germline lookup yields CDR1 LGHNA and CDR2 YNFKEQ. This CDR3 comprises 15 residues. V lost 4 bases, J lost 9 bases, and 11 bases stayed unmatched. The CDR3 sequence is CASSRTGGGLVEQFF. In DNA, the CDR3 is TGTGCCAGCAGCCGCACGGGGGGGGGCCTTGTTGAGCAGTTCTTC.

This chain uses TRBV5-1 with TRBJ2-2; 10 positions match TRBD1. Unmatched junction bases numbered 8, after V lost 4 bases and J lost 5 bases. Per the germline V gene, CDR1 is SGHRS and CDR2 is YFSETQ. CDR3 length: 16 amino acids. The CDR3 bases are TGCGCCAGCAGCATCCGGGACAGGGGAAGGACCGGGGAGCTGTTTTTT. This sequence encodes CASSIRDRGRTGELFF.

The chain combines TRBV12-3 or TRBV12-4 with TRBJ2-2; the D is unclear. V lost 5 bases and J 4 bases, leaving 5 bases between the germline ends. The CDR3 length is 12 residues. The CDR3 DNA reads as TGTGCCAGCAGTCCAGTCACCGGGGAGCTGTTTTTT. Encoded protein: CASSPVTGELFF.

This sequence joins TRBV5-5 and TRBJ2-5; D ambiguous. Germline values: CDR1 SGHKS, CDR2 YYEKEE (reference sequence). This CDR3 is built from 14 residues. Trimming left V 2 bases short and J 2 bases short, with 10 bases between. The CDR3 DNA follows: TGTGCCAGCAGCTTAGGGCTGATTCAAGAGACCCAGTACTTC. It translates to CASSLGLIQETQYF.

V gene TRBV20-1 combines with J gene TRBJ1-1; 7 bases fit TRBD1. J lost 4 bases, V lost 0 bases, and 5 bases had no gene match. The CDR3 runs 14 residues. Germline V gene sequence: CDR1 DFQATT, CDR2 SNEGSKA (reference sequence). Here the CDR3 reads CSAREGRGLTEAFF. As DNA, the CDR3 is TGCAGTGCTAGAGAGGGAAGGGGGCTCACTGAAGCTTTCTTT.

This chain joins TRBV14 and TRBJ2-2, with a weak D call TRBD1 (6 bases). The CDR3 length is 17 residues. Germline CDR1 is SGHDN and CDR2 is FVKESK. V was pared by 0 bases and J by 5 bases, with 16 bases between. CDR3 sequence: CASSQDRTGILTGELFF. CDR3 nucleotides: TGTGCCAGCAGCCAAGATCGTACAGGGATCTTGACCGGGGAGCTGTTTTTT.

The V gene is TRBV28, the J gene TRBJ2-7; 8 nucleotides match TRBD1. CDR1 is MDHEN and CDR2 is SYDVKM in the germline V gene. The CDR3 spans 15 residues. V was clipped by 5 bases and J by 4 bases; unmatched bases: 10. For the CDR3, the DNA is TGTGCCAGCAGTCCCCGGGACAGGTACTCTTACGAGCAGTACTTC. As protein: CASSPRDRYSYEQYF.

This clonotype was picked up a small number of times. The chain has TRBV20-1 and TRBJ2-3; D might be TRBD2 (6 bases). Germline CDR1 and CDR2: DFQATT and SNEGSKA (reference sequence). V was shortened by 0 bases and J by 0 bases, with 10 bases between the two germline ends. This CDR3 is 15 amino acids long. CDR3 in amino acids: CSARDRLASTDTQYF. In DNA, the CDR3 is TGCAGTGCTAGAGATCGGCTAGCGAGCACAGATACGCAGTATTTT.

This clonotype was seen a handful of times. The V gene is TRBV20-1, the J gene TRBJ2-5, with D maybe TRBD2 (6 bases). This CDR3 contains 12 residues. The V end was cut by 4 bases, the J end by 4 bases, with 10 bases between. Germline V gene data show CDR1 as DFQATT and CDR2 as SNEGSKA (reference sequence). CDR3 region: CSAKRGGETQYF. The DNA of the CDR3 is TGCAGTGCTAAACGGGGAGGAGAGACCCAGTACTTC.

The V and J genes are TRBV6-2 or TRBV6-3 and TRBJ1-6, with D unresolved. V was shortened by 2 bases and J by 5 bases, with 7 bases between the two germline ends. From germline, CDR1 is MNHEY and CDR2 SVGEGT. The CDR3 consists of 14 residues. CDR3 in amino acids: CASSYLGNNSPLHF. The CDR3 bases are TGTGCCAGCAGTTACCTCGGCAATAATTCACCCCTCCACTTT.

This clonotype was seen only a few times. The chain is built from TRBV4-3 and TRBJ2-5, with 7 bases identical to TRBD1. The CDR3 consists of 15 residues. Losses at the gene ends were 0 bases for V and 4 bases for J; bases not matched to a gene: 5. Germline assignment: CDR1 LGHNA and CDR2 YSLEER. In nucleotides, the CDR3 is TGCGCCAGCAGCCAAGATCTTAACAGGGGAGAGACCCAGTACTTC. The encoded protein is CASSQDLNRGETQYF.

This clonotype was seen only a few times. The chain combines TRBV6-2 or TRBV6-3 with TRBJ2-2; possibly TRBD1 for D (6 bases). The V end was cut by 0 bases, the J end by 2 bases, with 13 bases between. The CDR3 extends over 17 amino acids. The V gene's germline CDR1 is MNHEY and CDR2 SVGEGT. CDR3: CASSYSWTDFNTGELFF. Written as DNA, the CDR3 is TGTGCCAGCAGTTACTCCTGGACAGATTTCAACACCGGGGAGCTGTTTTTT.

The rearrangement links TRBV18 to TRBJ2-3, with D possibly being TRBD1 or TRBD2 (5 bases each). From germline, CDR1 is KGHSH and CDR2 LQKENI. The V and J ends lost 6 bases and 6 bases respectively, with 19 bases between them. This CDR3 region has 15 residues. The CDR3 reads CASSPIRAGTDTQYF. The DNA of the CDR3 is TGTGCCAGCTCCCCCATCAGGGCAGGGACCGATACGCAGTATTTT.

This clonotype appeared many times. The chain joins TRBV20-1 to TRBJ2-1; 9 bases align to TRBD2. V was clipped by 5 bases and J by 11 bases; unmatched bases: 10. Germline V lookup: CDR1 DFQATT, CDR2 SNEGSKA (reference sequence). The CDR3 covers 13 residues. CDR3 nucleotide sequence: TGCAGTGCTGCGGGGGGGCAGCATGACAAGCAGTTCTTC. Amino acids: CSAAGGQHDKQFF.